This T cell receptor (beta chain) emerged from a study of a mutant IDH1 vaccine in newly diagnosed glioma. Study context: In weeks 1, 3, 5, 7, 11, 15, 19 and 23, patients were immunized, eight times in all. The first vaccination came 4-6 weeks after radiotherapy alone, or with temozolomide cycles. Those enrolled had earlier been treated with radiotherapy, temozolomide, or both, mostly both.

About this clone: The antigen is unknown.

Sample time point: week 11, during vaccination. Every vaccination contained 300 ug of the mutant IDH1 20-mer peptide and was paired with topical imiquimod. In every donor, the tumor was a new WHO grade 3 or 4 IDH1-mutant, ATRX-lost astrocytoma. CDR1 SNHLY and CDR2 FYNNEI come from the germline V gene. The length of the CDR3 is 15 residues. The germline V and J ends were trimmed by 6 bases and 2 bases, with 14 bases remaining between them. Some clones are missing from TCRdb's copy, which holds only in-frame ones; the method was immunoSEQ multiplex PCR. The table has 110,000 or so clones, under 90% seen once; the top ten hold roughly 0.57%.

This receptor was obtained from a woman aged 45-65 years with glioma. The specimen was PBMCs, collected from a glioma patient whose treatment included an IDH1 peptide vaccine. This chain connects TRBV2 to TRBJ2-1; D is perhaps TRBD2 (6 bases). The CDR3 here is CASRPTRGTYNEQFF. CDR3 DNA sequence: TGTGCCAGCAGGCCGACTAGGGGAACCTACAATGAGCAGTTCTTC.